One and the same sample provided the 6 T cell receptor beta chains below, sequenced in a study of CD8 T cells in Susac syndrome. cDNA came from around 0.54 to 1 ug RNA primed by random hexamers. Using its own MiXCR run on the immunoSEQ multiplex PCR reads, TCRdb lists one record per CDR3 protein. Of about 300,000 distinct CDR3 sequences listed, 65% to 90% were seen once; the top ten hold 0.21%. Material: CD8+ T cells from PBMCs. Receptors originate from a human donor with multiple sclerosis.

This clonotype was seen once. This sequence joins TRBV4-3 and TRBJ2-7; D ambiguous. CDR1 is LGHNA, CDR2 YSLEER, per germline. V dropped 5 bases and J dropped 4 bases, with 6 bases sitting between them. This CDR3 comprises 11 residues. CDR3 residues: CASSNKYEQYF. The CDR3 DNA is TGCGCCAGCAGCAACAAGTACGAGCAGTACTTC.

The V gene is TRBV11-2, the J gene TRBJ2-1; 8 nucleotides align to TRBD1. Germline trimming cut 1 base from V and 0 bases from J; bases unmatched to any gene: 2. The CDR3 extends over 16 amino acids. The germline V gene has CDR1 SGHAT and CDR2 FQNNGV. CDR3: CASSLGQGPSYNEQFF. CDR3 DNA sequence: TGTGCCAGCAGCTTAGGACAGGGGCCCTCCTACAATGAGCAGTTCTTC.

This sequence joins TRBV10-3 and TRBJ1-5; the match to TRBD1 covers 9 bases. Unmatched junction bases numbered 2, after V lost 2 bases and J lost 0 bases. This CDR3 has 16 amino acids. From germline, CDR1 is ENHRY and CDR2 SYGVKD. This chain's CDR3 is CAISERGQGSNQPQHF. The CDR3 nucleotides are TGTGCCATCAGTGAGAGGGGACAGGGTAGCAATCAGCCCCAGCATTTT.

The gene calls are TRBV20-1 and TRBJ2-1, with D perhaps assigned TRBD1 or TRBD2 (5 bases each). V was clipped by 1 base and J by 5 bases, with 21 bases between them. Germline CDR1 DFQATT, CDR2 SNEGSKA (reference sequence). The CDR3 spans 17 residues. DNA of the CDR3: TGCAGTGCTAGAGTCTCGGGGCAGGGTAGGCTGGACAATGAGCAGTTCTTC. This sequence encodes CSARVSGQGRLDNEQFF.

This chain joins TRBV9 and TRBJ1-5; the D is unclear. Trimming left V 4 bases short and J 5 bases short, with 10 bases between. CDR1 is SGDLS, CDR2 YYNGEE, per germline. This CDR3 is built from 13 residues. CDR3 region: CASSTFDDQPQHF. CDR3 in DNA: TGTGCCAGCAGCACCTTCGACGATCAGCCCCAGCATTTT.

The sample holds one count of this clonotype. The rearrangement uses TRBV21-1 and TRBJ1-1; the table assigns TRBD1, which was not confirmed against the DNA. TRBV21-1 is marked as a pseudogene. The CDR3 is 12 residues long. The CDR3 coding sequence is TGTGCCAGCAGCAATCCAACAGGTGAAGCTTTCTTT. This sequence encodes CASSNPTGEAFF.